Sequencing of this TCR beta chain was carried out in a study of blood T cells in healthy people across ages. Then a second PCR, running about 6 to 12 cycles, was carried out with a sample-barcoded 5' primer and a J-beta primer mix. TCRdb reanalysed the 5' RACE reads using MiXCR and keeps one entry per CDR3 protein. The table records more than 1,000,000 distinct CDR3 sequences, approximately 26% of them present only once. The V end was cut by 7 bases, the J end by 3 bases, with 10 bases between. The CDR3 runs 12 residues. Looked up from germline, CDR1 is MNHNY and CDR2 is SVGAGI (reference sequence). This sample also appeared in a second study, on T cells of mothers and their children.

This TCR was recovered from a girl between 2 and 10 years old in good health. The rearrangement links TRBV6-6 to TRBJ2-7; TRBD2 might be the D (5 bases). The specimen was blood. CDR3 sequence (DNA): TGTGCCAGCACCCAAGAGGGCTACGAGCAGTACTTC. Protein sequence: CASTQEGYEQYF.